This T cell receptor (beta chain) was sequenced for a study of human T cells and chemical hapten exposure. Study-level background: Per-sample variation in TCR yield stemmed mainly from small pooled library volume differences.

The CDR3 runs 13 residues. Germline V CDR1 and CDR2: SGHTA, FQGTGA. Trimming removed 4 bases from V and 6 bases from J; junction bases left unmatched: 3. Via MiXCR, TCRdb re-called the RACE reads, giving one row per CDR3 protein. The sample records around 300,000 distinct CDR3 sequences, around 7% being singletons. Specified time point: pre-sensitization, week 0. Indicated treatment: therapeutic diphenylcyclopropenone sensitization with weekly scalp DPC. In this sample, this clonotype turned up many times. V usage is TRBV7-3 and J usage is TRBJ1-1; 9 bases are a match to TRBD1. The origin of this receptor is a man aged 18 to 35 with alopecia areata. Some clones in this sample may be carry-over from other donors' samples. The material was whole blood, obtained in connection with sensitization to the hapten diphenylcyclopropenone (DPC). The CDR3 region is CASSSTGGAEAFF. CDR3 sequence (DNA): TGTGCCAGCAGCTCGACAGGGGGAGCTGAAGCTTTCTTT.